The clone carrying this TCR beta chain was seen a handful of times. The data are from a study of T-cell reconstitution after alpha-beta-depleted transplantation in children. This sample's TCRbeta library carried unique molecular identifier barcodes. TCRdb passed the PCR reads through MiXCR, listing each CDR3 protein once. The sample holds about 610,000 distinct CDR3 sequences, under 12% seen once. The sample here was PBMCs from the stem cell graft donor, taken from the stem cell graft. The TCR sequence derives from a human donor who donated a stem cell graft to a child with acute myeloid leukemia.

CDR3 protein: CASSLDRLPFF. The DNA of the CDR3 is TGCGCCAGCAGCTTGGACCGGCTTCCGTTCTTC. The chain uses TRBV5-1 and TRBJ2-1; D ambiguous. Germline values: CDR1 SGHRS, CDR2 YFSETQ. Trimming took off 0 bases at V and 15 bases at J, with 10 bases between the two ends. The CDR3 runs to 11 residues.